This is a list of T cell receptor beta chains from one sample in a study of blood T cells in healthy people across ages. A single record per CDR3 protein comes from TCRdb applying MiXCR to the 5' RACE reads. Seen here are about 650,000 distinct CDR3 sequences, about a third observed once, and the top ten hold roughly 15%. Material: blood. Receptors originate from a woman of 80 years or more in good health. CDR3s include the opening cysteine and the closing phenylalanine or tryptophan. Fields, in order: V gene, D gene, J gene, clone size, CDR3 DNA, CDR3 protein. A D gene is named only where the DNA matches it firmly. Not all rows give a size; the values are once, few, many and, for expanded clones, a class.

>TRBV11-2|-|TRBJ1-6|many
TGTGCCAGCAGCTTAATCTCGGTCAAGAGATTGAATTCACCCCTCCACTTT
CASSLISVKRLNSPLHF
>TRBV7-8|-|TRBJ2-2|many
TGTGCCAGCGGACAGAGCACCGGGGAGCTGTTTTTT
CASGQSTGELFF
>TRBV20-1|TRBD1|TRBJ2-7|many
TGCAGTGCTACTCCAGGGGGCTACGAGCAGTACTTC
CSATPGGYEQYF
>TRBV12-3/TRBV12-4|-|TRBJ1-1|-
TGTGCCAGCAGTTTTTATGAGTCCACTGAAGCTTTCTTT
CASSFYESTEAFF
>TRBV25-1|-|TRBJ2-2|-
TGTGCCAGCAGTGAGCCCGGGCGGGAGCTGTTTTTT
CASSEPGRELFF
>TRBV5-1|TRBD2|TRBJ2-1|many
TGCGCCAGCAGCTCGACTAGCGGGGGGGGGGTTTACAATGAGCAGTTCTTC
CASSSTSGGGVYNEQFF
>TRBV12-3/TRBV12-4|TRBD1|TRBJ2-3|many
TGTGCCAGCAGTTCGGACAGGGAATTCACAGATACGCAGTATTTT
CASSSDREFTDTQYF
>TRBV5-6|-|TRBJ2-6|many
TGTGCCAGCAGCGTCCGACCGAGCTCTGGGGCCAACGTCCTGACTTTC
CASSVRPSSGANVLTF
>TRBV5-1|TRBD2|TRBJ2-3|few
TGCGCCAGCAGCTTGGGACTAGCGGGAGGCCGGGATACGCAGTATTTT
CASSLGLAGGRDTQYF
>TRBV6-1|-|TRBJ1-1|few
TGTGCCAGCCCGGCGAAACCGAACACTGAAGCTTTCTTT
CASPAKPNTEAFF
>TRBV4-2|TRBD2|TRBJ2-1|few
TGTGCCAGCAGCCAACCCAGAGCGGGGGGGTCCTACAGTGAGCAGTTCTTC
CASSQPRAGGSYSEQFF
>TRBV9|TRBD2|TRBJ2-3|many
TGTGCCAGCAGCGGCCTTCTCGGGGGGGGACGCACAGATACGCAGTATTTT
CASSGLLGGGRTDTQYF
>TRBV20-1|TRBD2|TRBJ2-3|many
TGCAGTGCTAGCCCGACTAGCGGCACCACAGATACGCAGTATTTT
CSASPTSGTTDTQYF
>TRBV4-2|TRBD2|TRBJ2-3|-
TGTGCCAGCAGCCAACCACGCGGCGGGAGTGTAACAGATACGCAGTATTTT
CASSQPRGGSVTDTQYF
>TRBV20-1|TRBD1|TRBJ1-5|many
TGCAGTGCCAGGGGGGACAGCGGGAATCAGCCCCAGCATTTT
CSARGDSGNQPQHF
>TRBV5-1|-|TRBJ2-7|many
TGCGCCAGCAGCTTGGGGGGACTCCCCTACGAGCAGTACTTC
CASSLGGLPYEQYF
>TRBV5-4|TRBD1|TRBJ1-1|-
TGTGCCAGCAGCCGGCCGGGACAGGGGAACACTGAAGCTTTCTTT
CASSRPGQGNTEAFF
>TRBV6-6|TRBD2|TRBJ2-7|many
TGTGCCAGCAGACCCGGGACTAGCGGGGGCTCCTACGAGCAGTACTTC
CASRPGTSGGSYEQYF
>TRBV5-1|TRBD1|TRBJ2-3|-
TGCGCCAGCAGCTCGACAGGGACGGGCGATACGCAGTATTTT
CASSSTGTGDTQYF
>TRBV13|-|TRBJ1-1|-
TGTGCCAGCAGCTCCCCGCTTCAGATGACTGAAGCTTTCTTT
CASSSPLQMTEAFF
>TRBV27|TRBD1|TRBJ2-7|few
TGTGCCAGCAGTTTATGGCCTGGGACAGGGGTATACGAGCAGTACTTC
CASSLWPGTGVYEQYF
>TRBV6-2/TRBV6-3|TRBD2|TRBJ2-7|-
TGTGCCAGCAGTTATCAGCGGGACGGGGTTAATGAGCAGTACTTC
CASSYQRDGVNEQYF